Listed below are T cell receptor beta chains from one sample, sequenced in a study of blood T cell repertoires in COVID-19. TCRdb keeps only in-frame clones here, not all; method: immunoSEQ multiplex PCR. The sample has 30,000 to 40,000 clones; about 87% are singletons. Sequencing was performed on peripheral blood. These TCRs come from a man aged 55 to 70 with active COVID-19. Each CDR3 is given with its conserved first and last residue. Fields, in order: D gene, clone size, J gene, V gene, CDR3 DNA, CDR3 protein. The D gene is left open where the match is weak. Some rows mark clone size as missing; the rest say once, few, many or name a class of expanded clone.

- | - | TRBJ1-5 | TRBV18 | TGTGCCAGCTCACCAACCAGGGGAAGGTATCAGCCCCAGCATTTT | CASSPTRGRYQPQHF
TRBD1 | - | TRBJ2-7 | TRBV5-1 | TGCGCCAGCAGCTTGTACCCGGGACAGCGAAACTACGAGCAGTACTTC | CASSLYPGQRNYEQYF
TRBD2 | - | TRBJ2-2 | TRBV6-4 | TGTGCCAGCACCGACACTGAGCGGGAGTTCGGAGAGCTGTTTTTT | CASTDTEREFGELFF
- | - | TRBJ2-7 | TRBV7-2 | TGTGCCAGCAGCCTCCGGGACTCCTACGAGCAGTACTTC | CASSLRDSYEQYF
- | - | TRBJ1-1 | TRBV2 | TGTGCCAGCAGTGATCACATGAACACTGAAGCTTTCTTT | CASSDHMNTEAFF
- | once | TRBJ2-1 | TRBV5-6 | TGTGCCAGCAGCTTGTTGTCCAGTGAGCAGTTCTTC | CASSLLSSEQFF
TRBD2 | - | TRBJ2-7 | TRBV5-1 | TGCGCCAGCAGCCCAAGGGACTATCCGTACGAGCAGTACTTC | CASSPRDYPYEQYF
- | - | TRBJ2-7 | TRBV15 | TGTGCCACCAGCAGAGGACGCGACAGATTCTCCTACGAGCAGTACTTC | CATSRGRDRFSYEQYF
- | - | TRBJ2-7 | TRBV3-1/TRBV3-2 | TGTGCCAGCAGCCAAGCCGCTAGCGAGCAGTACTTC | CASSQAASEQYF
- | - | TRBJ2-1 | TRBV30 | TGTGCCTGGAGTAAGGGGGTTCAGGGGTACAATGAGCAGTTCTTC | CAWSKGVQGYNEQFF
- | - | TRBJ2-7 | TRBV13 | TGTGCCAGCAGCCTCCGGGGGTACGAGCAGTACTTC | CASSLRGYEQYF
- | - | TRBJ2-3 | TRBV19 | TGTGCCAGTACCCCGGGCAGGGGCACAGATACGCAGTATTTT | CASTPGRGTDTQYF
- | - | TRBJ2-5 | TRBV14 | TGTGCCAGCAGCCAAGGTCAGGCCAGGGAGACCCAGTACTTC | CASSQGQARETQYF
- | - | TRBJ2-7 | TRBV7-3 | TGTGCCAGCAGCTTAAGGGAGACATCCTACGAGCAGTACTTC | CASSLRETSYEQYF
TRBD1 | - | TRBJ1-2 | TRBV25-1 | TGTGCCAGCAGTGATGAAGGACAGGGGTTCTATGGCTACACCTTC | CASSDEGQGFYGYTF
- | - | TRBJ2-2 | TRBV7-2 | TGTGCCAGCAGCTTCGGACTGGGGAACACCGGGGAGCTGTTTTTT | CASSFGLGNTGELFF
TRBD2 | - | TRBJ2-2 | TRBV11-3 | TGTGCCAGCAGCTCGGTATTTCCTAGCGGGAGCGTGGGCACCGGGGAGCTGTTTTTT | CASSSVFPSGSVGTGELFF
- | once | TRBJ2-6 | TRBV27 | TGTGCCAGCAGTCTCGGGACTCAGGCGCCTGGGGCCAACGTCCTGACTTTC | CASSLGTQAPGANVLTF
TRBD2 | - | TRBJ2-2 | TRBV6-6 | TGTGCCAGCAGTTACGTCTTAGCGGGTACCGGGGAGCTGTTTTTT | CASSYVLAGTGELFF
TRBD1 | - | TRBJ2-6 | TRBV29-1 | TGCAGCGTTGGATTGGGGACAGGGGGCTCTGGGGCCAACGTCCTGACTTTC | CSVGLGTGGSGANVLTF
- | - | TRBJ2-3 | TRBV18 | TGTGCCAGCTCAATCCTAGGTGGTGGGAGCACAGATACGCAGTATTTT | CASSILGGGSTDTQYF
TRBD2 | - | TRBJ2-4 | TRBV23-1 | TGCGCCAGCAGTCAACCCGCGGGGGGGGCTCAAATACTAGCCAAAAACATTCAGTACTTC | CASSQPAGGAQILAKNIQYF
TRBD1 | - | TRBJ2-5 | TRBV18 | TGTGCCAGCTCCCTAGGACAGGGGTCCCAAGAGACCCAGTACTTC | CASSLGQGSQETQYF
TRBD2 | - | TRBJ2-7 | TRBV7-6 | TGTGCCAGCAGCTTAGCCACGGCTAGCGGGGAGATTACCCTCTACGAGCAGTACTTC | CASSLATASGEITLYEQYF
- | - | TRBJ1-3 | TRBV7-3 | TGTGCCAGCAGCTTACGGAGCACTGGAAACACCATATATTTT | CASSLRSTGNTIYF
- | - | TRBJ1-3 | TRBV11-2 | TGTGCCAGCGAGTGGAGGGAAAACACCATATATTTT | CASEWRENTIYF
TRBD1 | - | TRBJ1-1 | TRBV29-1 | TGCAGCGTTGAAGGACAGGGAACTGAAGCTTTCTTT | CSVEGQGTEAFF
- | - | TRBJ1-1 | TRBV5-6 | TGTGCCAGCAGCTTTGCGGATAACACTGAAGCTTTCTTT | CASSFADNTEAFF
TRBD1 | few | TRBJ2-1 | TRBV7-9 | TGTGCCAGCAGCTTAGCTTATTATGACAGGGGGCGATCCAATGAGCAGTTCTTC | CASSLAYYDRGRSNEQFF
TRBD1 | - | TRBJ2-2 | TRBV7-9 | TGTGCCAGCAGCTTCTCCCGGACAGGGGGAAACACCGGGGAGCTGTTTTTT | CASSFSRTGGNTGELFF
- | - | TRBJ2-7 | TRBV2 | TGTGCCAGCACTGACAGGTCCTCCTACGAGCAGTACTTC | CASTDRSSYEQYF
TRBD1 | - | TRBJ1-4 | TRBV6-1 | TGTGCCAGCAGCTTGACAGGGGATGAAAAACTGTTTTTT | CASSLTGDEKLFF
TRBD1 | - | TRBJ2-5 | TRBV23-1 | TGCGCCAGCAGTCAGGATCCGAGCCGGGACAGGGTCCATTGGACCCAGTACTTC | CASSQDPSRDRVHWTQYF
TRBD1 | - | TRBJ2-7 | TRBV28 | TGTGCCAGCAGTTTCGTCGGGACAGGGGGCGAGCAGTACTTC | CASSFVGTGGEQYF
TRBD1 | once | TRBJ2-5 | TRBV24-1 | TGTGCCACCAGTGACCCGACAGGGGTCCAAGAGACCCAGTACTTC | CATSDPTGVQETQYF
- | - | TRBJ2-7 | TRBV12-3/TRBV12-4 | TGTGCCAGCAGGTTTGAGTGGTCCTACGAGCAGTACTTC | CASRFEWSYEQYF
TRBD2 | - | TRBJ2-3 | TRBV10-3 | TGTGCCATCAGTGAGTCAGGCGGGAGGGCAACAGATACGCAGTATTTT | CAISESGGRATDTQYF
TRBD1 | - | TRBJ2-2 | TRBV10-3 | TGTGCCATCAGTGGGCACGGACAGGGACCGAACACCGGGGAGCTGTTTTTT | CAISGHGQGPNTGELFF
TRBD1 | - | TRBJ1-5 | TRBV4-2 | TGTGCCAGCAGCCCAGGACAGGCTCTTCAGCCCCAGCATTTT | CASSPGQALQPQHF
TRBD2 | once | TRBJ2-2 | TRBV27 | TGTGCCAGCAGTCTAGGGACTAGCGGGAACGGGGAGCTGTTTTTT | CASSLGTSGNGELFF
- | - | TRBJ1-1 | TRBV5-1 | TGCGCCAGCAGCTTGGATGGGGGACAGAACACTGAAGCTTTCTTT | CASSLDGGQNTEAFF
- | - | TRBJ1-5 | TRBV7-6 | TGTGCCAGCAGCCCCCAAGTGGGAGCTAGCAATCAGCCCCAGCATTTT | CASSPQVGASNQPQHF
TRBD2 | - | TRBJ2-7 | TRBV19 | TGTGCCAGTAGTCAGACTAGCGGAGGACACGAGCAGTACTTC | CASSQTSGGHEQYF
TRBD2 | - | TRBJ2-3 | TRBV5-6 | TGTGCCAGCAGCTTGATGGGGGAGGGGAGCACAGATACGCAGTATTTT | CASSLMGEGSTDTQYF
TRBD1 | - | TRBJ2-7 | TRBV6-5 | TGTGCCAGCAGCCCGGGACAGGTCGGACGGTACGAGCAGTACTTC | CASSPGQVGRYEQYF
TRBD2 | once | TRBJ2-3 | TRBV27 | TGTGCCAGCAGTTCATATCTTCTCGGGAGGTCCACAGATACGCAGTATTTT | CASSSYLLGRSTDTQYF